The rows below give T cell receptor beta chains drawn from one sample of a study of cytomegalovirus exposure and HLA in healthy donors. Sequencing was performed with immunoSEQ multiplex PCR; in TCRdb, only in-frame clones are kept and a portion is missing. The sample comprises 190,000 or so clones, around four fifths of which are singletons, and over 1.5% rests with the top ten. The sequencing input was PBMCs. The receptors originated from a man in his fifties in good health and CMV-seronegative. Each CDR3 is given with its conserved first and last residue. The order of the fields is CDR3 length, V gene, CDR3 protein.

14 | TRBV28 | CASSLGQGIREQYF
15 | TRBV7-8 | CASSLVAGSDEKLFF
16 | TRBV5-1 | CASSLTVGAGTDTQYF
17 | TRBV18 | CASSSLPGQGFPYEQYF
15 | TRBV12-2 | CASRLAGRLQETQYF
14 | TRBV6-5 | CVSSRGLSGNTIYF
15 | TRBV9 | CASSPDPRRGNTIYF
15 | TRBV28 | CASSPSLAGGPEQYF
12 | TRBV10-3 | CAISGGPHEQYF
12 | TRBV7-9 | CASGRGTDTQYF
11 | TRBV20-1 | CSIPSPDTQYF
13 | TRBV30 | CAWRGPGLNEQFF
14 | TRBV4-3 | CASSQGPDQETQYF
16 | TRBV4-3 | CASSQSRHFEARGYTF
13 | TRBV5-1 | CASSLFRLETQYF
17 | TRBV4-1 | CASSQGDTHSGANVLTF
14 | TRBV19 | CASMRASGANVLTF
11 | TRBV6-1 | CASSEARGGFF
15 | TRBV7-9 | CASSPDRGSNQPQHF
14 | TRBV7-9 | CASSLPNREGEQYF
13 | TRBV15 | CATSRDPGYEQYF
13 | TRBV7-9 | CASSSLATYEQYF
15 | TRBV6-1 | CASRQTGTSTETQYF
17 | TRBV9 | CASSAGQARGFNTEAFF
16 | TRBV27 | CASRLPPRAGTNPYTF
15 | TRBV19 | CASSRDRVLNTEAFF
15 | TRBV25-1 | CASSESGVSSYEQYF
15 | TRBV6-5 | CASSRQGANTGELFF
17 | TRBV4-1 | CASSQDRDRGGQETQYF
15 | TRBV9 | CASSIGGQGIGELFF
13 | TRBV4-3 | CASSQDKRGEQYF
14 | TRBV4-2 | CASSQNTPGTEAFF
16 | TRBV9 | CASSGPLAGGYNEQFF
13 | TRBV7-3 | CASSTPIDRVKYF
14 | TRBV7-2 | CASSLVASTDEQFF
15 | TRBV5-1 | CASSLLAGAAYEQYF
17 | TRBV7-2 | CASSQGQGAARGYEQYF
16 | TRBV7-9 | CASSWPTGASTDTQYF
14 | TRBV6-5 | CASRPGRGRYEQYF
15 | TRBV28 | CASTLGGAVIEKLFF
16 | TRBV7-9 | CSSSLDGPGGFYGYTF
15 | TRBV6-1 | CASSGEGGWDTEAFF
15 | TRBV7-2 | CASSLTGSQGNTIYF
16 | TRBV5-1 | CASSQTPTLADGEQFF